What follows is one TCR beta chain and its context. Which antigen it targets is not known. Base qualities are not at hand, and no much larger clone is one base apart. The CDR3 regions of human TCRbeta chains were analyzed by immunosequencing. Per the original workflow: Repertoire TCRs were checked for matches against a reference library of SARS-CoV-2-specific TCRs that had been generated using the MIRA antigen-specificity platform. Breadth was defined as the fraction of unique TCRs that were SARS-CoV-2-associated. Depth was defined as the fraction of total T cells that were SARS-CoV-2-associated. Using the MIRA data, each spike-specific TCR was assigned both to the spike region to which the TCR was reactive and to a CD4 or CD8 class. Log10-transformed breadth and depth values were compared by one-way ANOVA with Sidak's multiple comparisons tests. Not all clones reach the TCRdb copy of this immuneACCESS table, which keeps in-frame sequences only. Checked studies attribute under half of the gap to unresolved V genes and leave the rest unexplained. That table is the source of V, J and clone size, and D and trimming were worked out from the DNA. Present in this sample are about 150,000 clones, roughly 90% of which were seen just once. 1.3% to 1.5% of the sample goes to the ten largest clones.

This specimen's time point label, interpreted: baseline before first vaccination. Samples from vaccinated people were obtained from the UK trials COV001 and COV002, which included a single-blind randomized controlled phase 2/3 trial of AZD1222 (ChAdOx1 nCoV-19) in healthy adults. Trial participant PBMC samples were collected at day 0 and day 28 after the second dose for TCRbeta chain sequencing. This specimen comes from a study of T cell responses to AZD1222 COVID-19 vaccine (dated by TCRdb to about 2021). Regarding the research as a whole: AZD1222 recipients whose second dose came at about 4 weeks and those whose second dose came at about 12 weeks were combined into one group, since spike-specific TCR depth and breadth did not differ between the two schedules. TCR sequencing covered more than 230 trial participants: about 210 given two doses of AZD1222 and approximately 26 given two doses of MenACWY control vaccine. Trial participants were enrolled by age into 18-55, 56-69 and 70-plus year subgroups, with approximately 150, 30 and 60 TCR-sequenced participants respectively. The full study reports these points: After two AZD1222 doses, both the breadth and the depth of spike-specific TCRs were significantly higher than at day 0 and than in MenACWY recipients. The 56-69-year group was small, and its depth increase did not reach significance, likely because of low power. Because no day 14 peak-response samples were available, the repertoires could be characterized only after the peak T cell response. The vaccine-associated CD4 TCRs covered the entire spike protein, and the dominant responses fell in regions 160-218 and 743-854. Participants were mostly white British and included more females than males, and it was suggested by the authors that clonal diversity may have been underestimated. Reportedly, almost half of the unique spike-specific TCRs recognized epitopes lying outside the regions that are mutated in the B.1.351 and B.1.1.7 variants. Conclusions about previously exposed vaccinees were limited because only six or seven AZD1222 recipients were SARS-CoV-2 seropositive at baseline.

The clonotype comes from an adult in good health. The sequenced sample was peripheral blood, obtained on day 0 of AZD1222 vaccination.

The CDR3 protein is CASSLARVAYGYTF. In nucleotides, the sequence is TGTGCCAGCAGCTTGGCCAGGGTCGCCTATGGCTACACCTTC. The sequence links TRBV5-6 to TRBJ1-2; a weak D assignment points to TRBD1 (5 bases agree). V is cut by 0 bases and J by 4 bases, and the space between the germline ends is 10 bases. CDR1 SGHDT and CDR2 YYEEEE were looked up in the germline V gene. The CDR3 runs 14 amino acids, cysteine and phenylalanine included. Kept here is only the CDR3 DNA, which spans 42 bases and is read in frame from base 1.